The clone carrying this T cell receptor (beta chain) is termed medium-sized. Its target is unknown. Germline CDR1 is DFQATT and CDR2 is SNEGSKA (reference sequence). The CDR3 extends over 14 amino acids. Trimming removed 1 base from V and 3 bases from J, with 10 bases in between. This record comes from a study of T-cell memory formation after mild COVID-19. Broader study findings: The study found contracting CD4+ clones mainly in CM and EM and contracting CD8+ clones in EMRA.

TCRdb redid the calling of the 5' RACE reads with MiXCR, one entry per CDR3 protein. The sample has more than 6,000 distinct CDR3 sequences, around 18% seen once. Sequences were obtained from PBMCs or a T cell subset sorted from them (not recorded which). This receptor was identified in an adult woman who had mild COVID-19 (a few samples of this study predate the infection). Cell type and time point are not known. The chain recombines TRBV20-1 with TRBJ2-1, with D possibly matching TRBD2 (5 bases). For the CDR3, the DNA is TGCAGTGCTAGAGTAAGCGGAGACTACAATGAGCAGTTCTTC. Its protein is CSARVSGDYNEQFF.